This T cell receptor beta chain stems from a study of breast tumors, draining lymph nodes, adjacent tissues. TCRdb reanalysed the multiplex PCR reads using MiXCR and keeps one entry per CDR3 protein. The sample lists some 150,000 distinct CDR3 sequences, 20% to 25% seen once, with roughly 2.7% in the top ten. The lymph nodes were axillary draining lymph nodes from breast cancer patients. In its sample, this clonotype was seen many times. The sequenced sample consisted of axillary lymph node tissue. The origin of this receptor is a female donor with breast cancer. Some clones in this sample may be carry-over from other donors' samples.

CDR3 residues: CASSLGDYNEQFF. In DNA, the CDR3 is TGTGCCAGCAGCTTGGGGGACTACAATGAGCAGTTCTTC. This chain uses TRBV11-3 with TRBJ2-1, with D possibly being TRBD1 or TRBD2 (5 bases each). The CDR3 consists of 13 residues. Trimming cost V 3 bases and J 3 bases, with 6 bases left between them. In germline, CDR1 is SGHNT, CDR2 YENEEA.